This T cell receptor (beta chain) came from a study of graft-versus-host responses after intestinal transplantation. General study findings and limits: The highest levels of circulating GvH clones went along with early declines in HvG clones after transplant. Some patients had graft-donor T cell macrochimerism, and their allografts showed high graft-versus-host to host-versus-graft clonal ratios.

In regard to this clone: Its antigen is not identified.

The CDR3 sequence is 14 residues long. In germline, CDR1 is SNHLY, CDR2 FYNNEI. V lost 3 bases to trimming and J lost 4 bases, with 12 bases between them. The table came from immunoSEQ multiplex PCR; TCRdb's copy has only in-frame clones and leaves some out. The sample contains about 110,000 clones, around 94% of which appear only once. The clonotype comes from a human donor who was the organ donor for an intestinal transplant. V and J are TRBV2 and TRBJ1-2, with D maybe TRBD1 (5 bases). The material was unstimulated CD8+ T cells sorted from spleen or lymph node cells, obtained before transplant. CDR3 coding DNA: TGTGCCAGCAGTGATGGGGGGGATAGCTATGGCTACACCTTC. Amino acid sequence: CASSDGGDSYGYTF.